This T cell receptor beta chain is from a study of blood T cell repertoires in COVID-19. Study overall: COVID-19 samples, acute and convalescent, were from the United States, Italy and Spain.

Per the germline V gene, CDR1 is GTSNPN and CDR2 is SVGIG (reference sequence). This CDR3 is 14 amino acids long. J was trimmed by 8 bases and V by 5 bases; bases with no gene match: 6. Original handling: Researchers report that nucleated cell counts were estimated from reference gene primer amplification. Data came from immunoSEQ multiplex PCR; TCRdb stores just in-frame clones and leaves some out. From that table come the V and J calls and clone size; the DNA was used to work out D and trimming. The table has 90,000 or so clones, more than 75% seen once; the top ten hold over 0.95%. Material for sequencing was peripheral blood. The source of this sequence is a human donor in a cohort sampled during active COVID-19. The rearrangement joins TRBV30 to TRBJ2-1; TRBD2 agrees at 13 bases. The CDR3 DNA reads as TGTGCCTGGGACCCGGGACTAGCGGGATATGAGCAGTTCTTC. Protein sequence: CAWDPGLAGYEQFF.